This paragraph reports one T cell receptor beta chain. Its antigen remains unidentified. This record comes from a study of identical twins. Overall study results and limits: Twins showed weaker excess sharing in their beta out-of-frame sequences. For cord blood, abundant beta clonotypes had fewer insertions, unlike memory repertoires, which showed none.

CDR1 is WSHSY, CDR2 SAAADI, per germline. V gave up 5 bases and J gave up 1 base; unmatched junction bases: 9. The CDR3 is 16 amino acids. Through template switching, a universal primer site was introduced, and the cDNA contained unique molecular identifiers. TCRdb called the 5' RACE reads again in MiXCR, with one record for every CDR3 protein. This table has roughly 260,000 distinct CDR3 sequences, roughly 7.5% appearing once. The same data also contributed to another study, on yellow fever vaccine responses in identical twins. That report notes: Vaccine-induced T cell responses in twins were reportedly observed to appear partly convergent, partly personalized.

The sample was CD8+ T cells sorted from blood. This TCR was recovered from a woman under 30 in good health. This chain links TRBV10-2 with TRBJ1-1; 8 nucleotides align to TRBD1. The CDR3 is CASSRIRQGKNTEAFF. CDR3 bases: TGCGCCAGCAGTCGTATTCGACAGGGGAAGAACACTGAAGCTTTCTTT.